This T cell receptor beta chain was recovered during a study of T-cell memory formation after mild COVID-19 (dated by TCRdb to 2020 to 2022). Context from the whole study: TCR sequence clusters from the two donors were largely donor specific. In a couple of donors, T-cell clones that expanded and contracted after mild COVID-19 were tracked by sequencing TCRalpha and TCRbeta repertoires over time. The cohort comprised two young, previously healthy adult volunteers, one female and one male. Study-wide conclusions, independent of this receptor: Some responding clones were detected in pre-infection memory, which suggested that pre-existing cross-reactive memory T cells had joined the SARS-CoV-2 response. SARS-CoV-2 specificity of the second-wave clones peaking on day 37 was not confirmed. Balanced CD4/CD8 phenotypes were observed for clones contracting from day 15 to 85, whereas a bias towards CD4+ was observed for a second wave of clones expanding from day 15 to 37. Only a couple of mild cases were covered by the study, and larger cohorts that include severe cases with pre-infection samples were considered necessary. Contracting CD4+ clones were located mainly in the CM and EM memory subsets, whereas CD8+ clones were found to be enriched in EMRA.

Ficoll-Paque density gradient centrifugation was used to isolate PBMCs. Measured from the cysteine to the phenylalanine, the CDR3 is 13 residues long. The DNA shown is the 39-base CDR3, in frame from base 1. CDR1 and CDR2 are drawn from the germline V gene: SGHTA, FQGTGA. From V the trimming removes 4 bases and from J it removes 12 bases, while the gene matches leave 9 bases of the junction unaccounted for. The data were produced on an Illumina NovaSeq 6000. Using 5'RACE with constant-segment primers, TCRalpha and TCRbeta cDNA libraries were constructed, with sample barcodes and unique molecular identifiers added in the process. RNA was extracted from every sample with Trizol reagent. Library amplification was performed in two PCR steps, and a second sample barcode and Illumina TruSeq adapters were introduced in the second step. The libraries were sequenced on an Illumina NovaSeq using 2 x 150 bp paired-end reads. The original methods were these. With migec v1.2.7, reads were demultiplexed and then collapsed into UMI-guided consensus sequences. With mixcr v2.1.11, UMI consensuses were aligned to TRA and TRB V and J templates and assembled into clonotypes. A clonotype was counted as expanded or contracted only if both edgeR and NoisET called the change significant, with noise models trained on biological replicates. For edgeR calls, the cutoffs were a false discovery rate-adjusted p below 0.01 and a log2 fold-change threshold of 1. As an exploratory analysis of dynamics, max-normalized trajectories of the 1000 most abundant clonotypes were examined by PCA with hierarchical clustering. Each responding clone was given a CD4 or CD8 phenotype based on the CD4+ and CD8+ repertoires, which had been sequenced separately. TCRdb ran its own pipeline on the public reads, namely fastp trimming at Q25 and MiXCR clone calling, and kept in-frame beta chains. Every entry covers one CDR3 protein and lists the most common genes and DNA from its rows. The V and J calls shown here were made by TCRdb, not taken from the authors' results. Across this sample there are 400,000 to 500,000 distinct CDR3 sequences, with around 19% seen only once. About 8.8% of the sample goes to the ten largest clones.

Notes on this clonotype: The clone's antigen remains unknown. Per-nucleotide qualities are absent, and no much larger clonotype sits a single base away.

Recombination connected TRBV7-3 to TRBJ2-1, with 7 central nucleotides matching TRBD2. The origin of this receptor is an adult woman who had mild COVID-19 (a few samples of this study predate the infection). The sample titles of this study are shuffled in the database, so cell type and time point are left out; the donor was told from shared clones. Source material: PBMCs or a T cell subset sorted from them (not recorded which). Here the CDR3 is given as CASSSENREGQFF. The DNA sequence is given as TGTGCCAGCAGCTCGGAAAATAGGGAGGGGCAGTTCTTC.